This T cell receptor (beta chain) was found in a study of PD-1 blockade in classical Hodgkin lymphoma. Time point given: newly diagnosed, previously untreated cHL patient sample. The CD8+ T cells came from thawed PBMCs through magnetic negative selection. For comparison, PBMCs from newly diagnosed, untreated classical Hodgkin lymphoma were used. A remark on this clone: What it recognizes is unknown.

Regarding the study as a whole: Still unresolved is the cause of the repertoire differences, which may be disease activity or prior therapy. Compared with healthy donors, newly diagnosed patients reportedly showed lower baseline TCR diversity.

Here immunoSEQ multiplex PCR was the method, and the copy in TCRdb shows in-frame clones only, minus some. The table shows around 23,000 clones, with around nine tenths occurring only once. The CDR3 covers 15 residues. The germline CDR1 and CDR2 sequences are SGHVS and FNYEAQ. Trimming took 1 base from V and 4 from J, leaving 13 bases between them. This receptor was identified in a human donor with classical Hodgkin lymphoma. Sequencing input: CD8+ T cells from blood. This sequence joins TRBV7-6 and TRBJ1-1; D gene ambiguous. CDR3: CASSLEAGGSTEAFF. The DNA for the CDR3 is TGTGCCAGCAGCTTAGAGGCAGGCGGTTCCACTGAAGCTTTCTTT.